The clone carrying this T cell receptor beta chain was recorded at least ten times. Its antigen is currently unknown. Each TCR beta library was made by quantitative 5'-RACE that incorporated molecular barcodes. TCRdb processed the 5' RACE reads anew with MiXCR; each CDR3 protein has one entry. The sample yields some 140,000 distinct CDR3 sequences, 11% seen once. The CDR3 is 17 amino acids. Germline CDR1 KGHDR, CDR2 SFDVKD. V lost 4 bases, J lost 0 bases, and 9 bases stayed unmatched. The source of the sample is a study of CD8 T cells in ankylosing spondylitis. Points from the study as a whole: Peripheral blood held disease-linked clones only at relatively low frequency, and these were CD8+. Blood from ankylosing spondylitis patients appeared to carry a characteristic roughly 8-variant TCR beta motif. There was reportedly significant enrichment of clones that were disease-linked in matched ankylosing spondylitis synovial fluid.

The specimen sequenced was blood, either unsorted or a sorted T cell fraction (not recorded which). The sequence was obtained from a female donor with ankylosing spondylitis or in good health (not recorded which). The chain is built from TRBV24-1 and TRBJ1-2; 8 bases map to TRBD1. CDR3: CATSDSYGTGPNYGYTF. The CDR3 nucleotides read TGTGCCACCAGTGACTCCTACGGGACAGGCCCTAACTATGGCTACACCTTC.